One and the same sample provided the 26 T cell receptor beta chains below, sequenced in a study of cytomegalovirus exposure and HLA in healthy donors. This PCR relied on a set of 60 Vbeta primers and 13 Jbeta primers. The repertoire was sequenced with immunoSEQ multiplex PCR; TCRdb's copy has only in-frame clones and lacks some. The sample lists roughly 160,000 clones; roughly 84% were seen once. Sequencing used PBMCs. These receptors were taken from a young man in good health and CMV-seronegative.

The V gene is TRBV15, the J gene TRBJ2-1; 8 nucleotides align to TRBD2. The CDR3 loop spans 18 amino acids. V shed 5 bases and J 6 bases; nucleotides not matched to a gene: 18. CDR1 LNHNV and CDR2 YYDKDF come from the germline V gene (reference sequence). Here the CDR3 DNA reads TGTGCCACCAGCCGAACCGTAGCGGGGCCCCCCCAGGGCAATGAGCAGTTCTTC. Its protein is CATSRTVAGPPQGNEQFF.

The chain is built from TRBV27 and TRBJ2-2; the D gene is possibly TRBD1 (6 bases). The germline V gene encodes CDR1 MNHEY and CDR2 SMNVEV (reference sequence). The CDR3 has 13 amino acids. V was clipped by 3 bases and J by 5 bases, with 7 bases between them. Written as DNA, the CDR3 is TGTGCCAGCAGTTTTAGGGGGACCGGGGAGCTGTTTTTT. Its protein is CASSFRGTGELFF.

CDR3 protein: CASSVRGEAGELFF. The CDR3 nucleotides are TGTGCCAGCAGCGTGCGGGGGGAGGCCGGGGAGCTGTTTTTT. The chain links TRBV9 to TRBJ2-2; 8 bases fit TRBD2. The CDR3 length is 14 residues. V trimming: 2 bases; J trimming: 6 bases; junction bases outside the gene matches: 3. The germline gives CDR1 SGDLS, CDR2 YYNGEE.

This clone was recorded only once. The chain is built from TRBV11-2 and TRBJ2-7; 9 nucleotides line up with TRBD2. CDR3 length: 14 residues. V lost 7 bases to trimming and J lost 4 bases; unmatched junction nucleotides: 8. Germline V CDR1 and CDR2: SGHAT, FQNNGV. CDR3 sequence reads: CASTVAGVLYEQYF. CDR3 coding DNA: TGTGCCAGCACGGTAGCGGGGGTTTTGTACGAGCAGTACTTC.

The chain joins TRBV7-9 to TRBJ1-4; 7 bases match TRBD1. The CDR3 consists of 15 residues. V lost 1 base to trimming and J lost 3 bases; unmatched junction nucleotides: 2. Germline CDR1 SEHNR, CDR2 FQNEAQ (reference sequence). In DNA, the CDR3 is TGTGCCAGCAGCTTAGGCGGACAGGCTAATGAAAAACTGTTTTTT. Its translation is CASSLGGQANEKLFF.

This clone was recorded only once. The rearrangement joins TRBV29-1 to TRBJ2-1, with no clear D. The V end was cut by 3 bases, the J end by 0 bases, with 3 bases between. Germline V CDR1 and CDR2: SQVTM, ANQGSEA. The CDR3 extends over 12 amino acids. The CDR3 DNA reads as TGCAGCGTTGACCGCTCCTACAATGAGCAGTTCTTC. Protein product: CSVDRSYNEQFF.

J is TRBJ2-1 and V is TRBV7-9; unclear D gene. V was trimmed by 1 base and J by 6 bases, leaving 10 bases between them. The CDR3 is 14 residues long. Germline-derived CDR1 and CDR2 are SEHNR and FQNEAQ (reference sequence). CDR3 in amino acids: CASSLVVSLNEQFF. As DNA, the CDR3 is TGTGCCAGCAGCTTAGTTGTTAGCCTCAATGAGCAGTTCTTC.

Only a few counts were recorded for this clone. This sequence joins TRBV19 and TRBJ1-4; 9 nucleotides agree with TRBD1. The germline V gene has CDR1 LNHDA and CDR2 SQIVND (reference sequence). The CDR3 is 14 amino acids. V gave up 5 bases and J gave up 7 bases; unmatched junction bases: 5. The CDR3 DNA sequence: TGTGCCAGTAGTTTACAGGGGGCAGGTGAAAAACTGTTTTTT. Protein: CASSLQGAGEKLFF. Combining the CDR3 with reference TRBV19 and TRBJ1-4 gives the whole variable domain DGGITQSPKYLFRKEGQNVTLSCEQNLNHDAMYWYRQDPGQGLRLIYYSQIVNDFQKGDIAEGYSVSREKKESFPLTVTSAQKNPTAFYLCASSLQGAGEKLFFGSGTQLSVL.

This chain connects TRBV13 to TRBJ1-2, with 8 bases aligning to TRBD1. This CDR3 comprises 17 residues. Germline V gene data show CDR1 as PRHDT and CDR2 as FYEKMQ (reference sequence). V lost 4 bases and J lost 1; bases outside the gene matches: 11. As DNA, the CDR3 is TGTGCCAGCAGCTCCGCGGACAGGGACCCCCTTAACTATGGCTACACCTTC. The encoded protein is CASSSADRDPLNYGYTF. Using reference TRBV13 and TRBJ1-2 for the parts outside the CDR3, the full variable domain is AAGVIQSPRHLIKEKRETATLKCYPIPRHDTVYWYQQGPGQDPQFLISFYEKMQSDKGSIPDRFSAQQFSDYHSELNMSSLELGDSALYFCASSSADRDPLNYGYTFGSGTRLTVV.

This rearrangement joins TRBV15 to TRBJ2-3; D is perhaps TRBD1 (5 bases). The V gene's germline CDR1 is LNHNV and CDR2 YYDKDF (reference sequence). The CDR3 totals 14 residues. The ends were cut back, 0 bases at V and 4 bases at J, with 8 bases in the middle. CDR3 protein: CATSRDRAADTQYF. In nucleotides, the CDR3 is TGTGCCACCAGCAGAGACAGGGCCGCAGATACGCAGTATTTT.

The rearrangement uses TRBV18 and TRBJ1-1; no clear D gene. The germline CDR1 and CDR2 sequences are KGHSH and LQKENI. Deletions cut 2 bases from V and 0 bases from J, with 16 bases between. The CDR3 has 17 amino acids. CDR3 in amino acids: CASSPTLGLGVNTEAFF. The CDR3 nucleotides read TGTGCCAGCTCACCAACCCTTGGACTAGGAGTGAACACTGAAGCTTTCTTT.

This sequence joins TRBV14 and TRBJ2-7, with D perhaps TRBD1 (6 bases). This CDR3 comprises 16 residues. The V end lost 4 bases, the J end lost 0 bases, and 16 bases lay between the germline ends. CDR1 is SGHDN, CDR2 FVKESK, per germline. CDR3 DNA: TGTGCCAGCAGCCCACTTAACAGGGATTCCTCCTACGAGCAGTACTTC. Translated: CASSPLNRDSSYEQYF.

The gene calls are TRBV4-1 and TRBJ2-1; 7 nucleotides align to TRBD2. With 4 bases clipped from V and 7 bases from J, the junction kept 16 bases outside the gene matches. This CDR3 is built from 17 residues. Germline loops: CDR1 MGHRA, CDR2 YSYEKL. The CDR3 nucleotides read TGCGCCAGCAGCCCCAACCCACGCGGACTAGGTGGGAATGAGCAGTTCTTC. This gives the protein CASSPNPRGLGGNEQFF.

The gene calls are TRBV5-1 and TRBJ2-7, with D perhaps matching TRBD2 (6 bases). This CDR3 is built from 15 residues. Deletions cut 0 bases from V and 2 bases from J, with 12 bases between. Germline CDR1 is SGHRS and CDR2 is YFSETQ. In DNA form, the CDR3 reads TGCGCCAGCAGCTTGGCCGCGGGAAAAGCCTACGAGCAGTACTTC. It is translated as CASSLAAGKAYEQYF.

This clone showed up just once. The chain joins TRBV29-1 to TRBJ2-5; 7 positions match TRBD1. TRBJ2-7 matches the DNA end more closely, so the J call is doubtful. CDR1 and CDR2 (germline): SQVTM, ANQGSEA. The CDR3 runs 12 residues. CDR3 protein: CSVADRVYEQYF. The CDR3 DNA is TGCAGCGTTGCCGACAGGGTCTACGAGCAGTACTTC.

This clone is a singleton in its sample. The chain couples TRBV19 to TRBJ1-4, with 8 bases that match TRBD1. The germline V gene has CDR1 LNHDA and CDR2 SQIVND (reference sequence). V dropped 8 bases and J dropped 5; count of bases not matched to a gene: 4. The CDR3 has 13 residues. CDR3 protein: CASCRDRNEKLFF. The CDR3 region has the DNA TGTGCCAGTTGCCGGGACAGGAATGAAAAACTGTTTTTT. Supplemented by reference TRBV19 and TRBJ1-4, the full variable domain reads DGGITQSPKYLFRKEGQNVTLSCEQNLNHDAMYWYRQDPGQGLRLIYYSQIVNDFQKGDIAEGYSVSREKKESFPLTVTSAQKNPTAFYLCASCRDRNEKLFFGSGTQLSVL.

The DNA of the CDR3 is TGTGCCAGCAGCTTCTCCGGGGTGGATAAGAGCGAGACCCAGTACTTC. Translation: CASSFSGVDKSETQYF. This sequence joins TRBV13 and TRBJ2-5; tentative D call: TRBD2 (5 bases). V lost 3 bases and J lost 5, with 19 bases in between. Germline V CDR1 and CDR2: PRHDT, FYEKMQ (reference sequence). This CDR3 is 16 amino acids long.

The chain has TRBV9 and TRBJ2-3; D is unresolved. The germline V gene has CDR1 SGDLS and CDR2 YYNGEE. The CDR3 is made up of 15 amino acids. V was clipped by 3 bases and J by 3 bases, with 14 bases between them. The DNA of the CDR3 is TGTGCCAGCAGCGCTAATAGCCGCAGTACAGATACGCAGTATTTT. It yields the protein CASSANSRSTDTQYF.

This sequence joins TRBV5-6 and TRBJ1-6; D perhaps matches TRBD1 (5 bases). This CDR3 contains 14 residues. From germline, CDR1 is SGHDT and CDR2 YYEEEE. Trimming stripped 0 bases from V and 14 bases from J, with 15 bases between. The CDR3 DNA follows: TGTGCCAGCAGCTTGGGACGGGGGAAAGGGGCCCTCCACTTT. It encodes CASSLGRGKGALHF. The whole variable domain, remainder taken from reference TRBV5-6 and TRBJ1-6, is DAGVTQSPTHLIKTRGQQVTLRCSPKSGHDTVSWYQQALGQGPQFIFQYYEEEERQRGNFPDRFSGHQFPNYSSELNVNALLLGDSALYLCASSLGRGKGALHFGNGTRLTVT.

V gene TRBV19 combines with J gene TRBJ1-2, with a weak D call TRBD1 (5 bases). Trimming removed 2 bases from V and 3 bases from J, with 10 bases in between. CDR1 LNHDA and CDR2 SQIVND come from the germline V gene (reference sequence). The CDR3 runs to 14 residues. The CDR3 DNA reads TGTGCCAGTAGTATACCGGGGGAGCACTATGGCTACACCTTC. Translation: CASSIPGEHYGYTF.

V gene TRBV13 combines with J gene TRBJ2-5; maybe TRBD2 (5 bases). Germline V gene lookup returns CDR1 PRHDT and CDR2 FYEKMQ (reference sequence). This CDR3 has 14 amino acids. The V end lost 4 bases, the J end lost 2 bases, and 11 bases lay between the germline ends. The CDR3 here is CASSSSRGQETQYF. The CDR3 region has the DNA TGTGCCAGCAGCTCCTCGCGAGGGCAAGAGACCCAGTACTTC.

The genes are TRBV28 and TRBJ1-1, with TRBD1 as a possible D gene (6 bases). V was clipped by 10 bases and J by 1 base, with 13 bases between them. Looked up from germline, CDR1 is MDHEN and CDR2 is SYDVKM. The CDR3 has 13 residues. The CDR3 spells CATLTGKNTEAFF. The CDR3 nucleotides are TGTGCCACCCTAACAGGGAAGAACACTGAAGCTTTCTTT.

The CDR3 DNA reads as TGTGCCAGCTCTGGACAGGGGGGAGATCAGCCCCAGCATTTT. This gives the protein CASSGQGGDQPQHF. The J gene is TRBJ1-5, the V gene TRBV7-2, with 10 bases aligning to TRBD1. This CDR3 comprises 14 residues. Trimming took 8 bases from V and 5 from J; bases not matched to a gene: 6. The germline V gene encodes CDR1 SGHTA and CDR2 FQGNSA.

This chain connects TRBV6-5 to TRBJ1-2; TRBD1 is a possible D gene (6 bases). Looked up from germline, CDR1 is MNHEY and CDR2 is SVGAGI. This CDR3 is built from 15 residues. V shed 6 bases and J shed 1 base, with 15 bases lying between them. The CDR3 DNA sequence: TGTGCCAGCAGCCGAACAGGGAGAGTTAACTATGGCTACACCTTC. This codes for CASSRTGRVNYGYTF.

The V and J genes are TRBV10-3 and TRBJ2-4; D is possibly TRBD2 (5 bases). Trimming stripped 0 bases from V and 0 bases from J, with 18 bases between. The CDR3 length is 19 residues. Germline CDR1 and CDR2: ENHRY and SYGVKD. This CDR3 is CAISESMGSSVPAKNIQYF. DNA for the CDR3: TGTGCCATCAGTGAGTCGATGGGGAGTAGCGTTCCAGCCAAAAACATTCAGTACTTC.

The rearrangement links TRBV6-5 to TRBJ1-4, with TRBD1 as a possible D gene (6 bases). There are 14 residues in the CDR3. Deletions cut 7 bases from V and 4 bases from J, with 13 bases between. Germline CDR1 and CDR2: MNHEY and SVGAGI. Here the CDR3 reads CASTYRDRNEKLFF. As DNA, the CDR3 is TGTGCCAGCACCTACAGGGACCGTAATGAAAAACTGTTTTTT.